The 15 T cell receptor beta chains presented below share a single source sample, sequenced in a study of cytomegalovirus exposure and HLA in healthy donors. The PCR contained 60 Vbeta and 13 Jbeta primers. Only in-frame clones appear in the TCRdb table, and some are missing; sequencing was by immunoSEQ multiplex PCR. The table has 65,000 to 85,000 clones, 65% to 85% seen once. Sequenced sample: PBMCs. The receptors stem from a woman between 40 and 50 years old in good health and CMV-seropositive.

The chain joins TRBV29-1 to TRBJ2-5; 7 nucleotides agree with TRBD1. V was clipped by 0 bases and J by 4 bases; unmatched bases: 5. The CDR3 spans 14 residues. Germline V CDR1 and CDR2: SQVTM, ANQGSEA. The DNA of the CDR3 is TGCAGCGTTGAAGAGACCCGACAGGGAGAGACCCAGTACTTC. Protein sequence: CSVEETRQGETQYF. The full variable domain, its missing parts supplied by reference TRBV29-1 and TRBJ2-5, is SAVISQKPSRDICQRGTSLTIQCQVDSQVTMMFWYRQQPGQSLTLIATANQGSEATYESGFVIDKFPISRPNLTFSTLTVSNMSPEDSSIYLCSVEETRQGETQYFGPGTRLLVL.

V gene TRBV7-8 combines with J gene TRBJ1-4, with 7 bases fitting TRBD1. The CDR3 is made up of 15 amino acids. CDR1 and CDR2 (germline): SGHVS, FQNEAQ. V lost 5 bases and J lost 7; bases outside the gene matches: 10. DNA of the CDR3: TGTGCCAGCAGCCATCGGACAGGATCGGTTGAAAAACTGTTTTTT. Its protein is CASSHRTGSVEKLFF.

V gene TRBV7-9 combines with J gene TRBJ2-3, with TRBD1 matching over 10 bases. V shed 1 base and J 2 bases; nucleotides not matched to a gene: 3. Germline V lookup: CDR1 SEHNR, CDR2 FQNEAQ (reference sequence). The CDR3 covers 16 residues. The CDR3 is CASSLGGQGITDTQYF. The CDR3, as DNA: TGTGCCAGCAGCTTAGGGGGACAGGGGATCACAGATACGCAGTATTTT.

The chain combines TRBV27 with TRBJ2-6; 8 bases agree with TRBD1. This CDR3 is built from 18 residues. After removal of 5 bases from V and 1 base from J, the junction contained 10 bases not matched to a gene. Germline assignment: CDR1 MNHEY and CDR2 SMNVEV (reference sequence). CDR3 sequence (DNA): TGTGCCAGCAGTGCGGGGCAGGGGGCACCGTCTGGGGCCAACGTCCTGACTTTC. Translation gives CASSAGQGAPSGANVLTF.

The gene calls are TRBV7-8 and TRBJ1-6; 9 positions agree with TRBD1. J gave up 11 bases and V 4 bases, and 15 bases lay outside the gene matches. The CDR3 contains 17 residues. Germline assignment: CDR1 SGHVS and CDR2 FQNEAQ. The CDR3: CASSSPTGGPEDPPLHF. CDR3 nucleotide sequence: TGTGCCAGCAGCTCGCCAACAGGGGGCCCAGAGGATCCACCCCTCCACTTT.

V usage is TRBV28 and J usage is TRBJ2-1; TRBD2 matches 9 bases. Per germline, CDR1 MDHEN and CDR2 SYDVKM. Trimming took 2 bases from V and 4 from J; bases not matched to a gene: 6. The CDR3 has 16 amino acids. The chain's CDR3 is CASSLRLAGIYNEQFF. DNA for the CDR3: TGTGCCAGCAGTTTACGGCTAGCGGGGATTTACAATGAGCAGTTCTTC.

This clone appeared a single time. The V gene is TRBV5-1, the J gene TRBJ1-1; D remains ambiguous. The CDR3 loop spans 14 amino acids. The V gene's germline CDR1 is SGHRS and CDR2 YFSETQ. V dropped 4 bases and J dropped 11 bases, with 21 bases sitting between them. Here the CDR3 reads CASSPAIPNSGAFF. Written as DNA, the CDR3 is TGCGCCAGCAGCCCGGCCATACCCAACAGCGGTGCTTTCTTT.

This chain joins TRBV5-6 and TRBJ2-7, with 14 bases matching TRBD2. Germline-derived CDR1 and CDR2 are SGHDT and YYEEEE. The junction had 3 bases not matched to a gene; V was cut back by 5 bases and J by 5 bases. The CDR3 is 14 amino acids. The CDR3 nucleotides are TGTGCCAGCAGGAAGACTAGCGGGAGGGACGAGCAGTACTTC. This encodes CASRKTSGRDEQYF.

The CDR3 reads CAWSGVATTGEQYF. CDR3 in DNA: TGTGCCTGGAGTGGGGTCGCGACTACTGGGGAGCAGTACTTC. The chain carries TRBV30 and TRBJ2-7; tentatively, D is TRBD2 (5 bases). The CDR3 runs to 14 residues. CDR1 GTSNPN and CDR2 SVGIG come from the germline V gene (reference sequence). Deletions cut 1 base from V and 7 bases from J, with 17 bases between.

This clone was picked up a small number of times. The CDR3 nucleotides are TGTGCCAGCAGCCCAAATAGACAGGTTAAAACCTACGAGCAGTACTTC. Amino acids: CASSPNRQVKTYEQYF. This chain links TRBV5-5 with TRBJ2-7; D might be TRBD1 (6 bases). V was cut by 4 bases and J by 2 bases, with 19 bases left in between. Looked up from germline, CDR1 is SGHKS and CDR2 is YYEKEE (reference sequence). The CDR3 length is 16 residues.

The V and J genes are TRBV5-1 and TRBJ2-7, with 14 bases identical to TRBD2. CDR3 length equals 17 residues. The germline CDR1 and CDR2 sequences are SGHRS and YFSETQ. V lost 7 bases, J lost 0 bases, and 9 bases stayed unmatched. The chain's CDR3 is CASRTGLAGVSSYEQYF. For the CDR3, the DNA is TGCGCCAGCCGAACGGGACTAGCGGGGGTAAGCTCCTACGAGCAGTACTTC.

A few counts support this clone. The gene calls are TRBV4-1 and TRBJ1-1; D unclear. Per the germline V gene, CDR1 is MGHRA and CDR2 is YSYEKL. Trimming cost V 1 base and J 1 base, with 4 bases left between them. There are 13 residues in the CDR3. CDR3 sequence: CASSQGQNTEAFF. In DNA form, the CDR3 reads TGCGCCAGCAGCCAAGGACAGAACACTGAAGCTTTCTTT.

This sequence joins TRBV5-1 and TRBJ2-7, with 8 bases that match TRBD1. There are 18 residues in the CDR3. The trim removed 0 bases at V and 0 bases at J, leaving 11 bases unmatched. Per germline, CDR1 SGHRS and CDR2 YFSETQ. CDR3 residues: CASSLDAGGGRSSYEQYF. The CDR3 nucleotides read TGCGCCAGCAGCTTGGATGCAGGGGGCGGTCGTAGCTCCTACGAGCAGTACTTC.

The rearrangement links TRBV18 to TRBJ1-2, with TRBD1 as a possible D gene (5 bases). The length of the CDR3 is 18 residues. The V and J ends lost 1 base and 7 bases respectively, with 25 bases between them. Germline lookup yields CDR1 KGHSH and CDR2 LQKENI. This chain's CDR3 is CASSPQQNRDRSSFGYTF. DNA for the CDR3: TGTGCCAGCTCACCACAACAAAACCGTGACAGATCAAGTTTTGGCTACACCTTC.

The V and J genes are TRBV18 and TRBJ2-1; 10 bases are a match to TRBD1. V lost 3 bases, J lost 10 bases, and 6 bases stayed unmatched. Germline CDR1 and CDR2: KGHSH and LQKENI. This CDR3 region has 14 residues. CDR3 in amino acids: CASSPGQGSGEQFF. The CDR3 coding sequence is TGTGCCAGCTCACCGGGACAGGGGTCTGGGGAGCAGTTCTTC.